The 2 T cell receptor beta chains below all came from one sample that was sequenced in a study of regulatory T cells in long-lasting Graves disease. Regarding time point: newly diagnosed GD, antithyroid drugs for less than 3 months. Preparation of the TCR library used RNA extracted from PBMCs. Construction of TCR beta libraries relied on iRepertoire HTBI primers and on Arm-PCR targeting CDR3 regions. TCRdb recomputed calls from the multiplex PCR reads with MiXCR, one row per CDR3 protein. This sample has about 320,000 distinct CDR3 sequences; about 20% occur once, and the top ten carry more than 35%. This sample comprised peripheral blood mononuclear cells (PBMCs), obtained at new diagnosis, from a patient treated with antithyroid drugs. These TCRs come from a female donor with Graves disease.

Ten or more counts support this clonotype. This chain links TRBV28 with TRBJ2-2; D might be TRBD2 (6 bases). CDR3 length: 14 amino acids. Looked up from germline, CDR1 is MDHEN and CDR2 is SYDVKM. V gave up 8 bases and J gave up 5 bases, with 15 bases separating them. The CDR3 spells CASQRVLGTGELFF. The CDR3, as DNA: TGTGCCAGCCAGCGGGTCCTCGGGACCGGGGAGCTGTTTTTT.

In this sample, this clonotype turned up a few times. The chain recombines TRBV19 with TRBJ2-1; 15 bases align to TRBD2. From germline, CDR1 is LNHDA and CDR2 SQIVND (reference sequence). V shed 6 bases and J 15 bases; nucleotides not matched to a gene: 6. The CDR3 totals 13 residues. CDR3 sequence: CASRSGTSGGRFF. CDR3 coding DNA: TGTGCCAGTAGATCCGGGACTAGCGGGGGGCGGTTCTTC.